Below, 5 T cell receptor beta chains from the same sample are listed, as sequenced in a study of response to subunit inactivated influenza vaccine. From the RT-PCR reads, TCRdb called clonotypes with MiXCR, one entry per CDR3 protein. The sample has just over 300,000 distinct CDR3 sequences, less than 25% seen once. Here the sequenced sample was PBMCs from blood, taken about 20 months after vaccination. The source is a man in his fifties or sixties who received an inactivated influenza vaccine.

DNA for the CDR3: TGTGCCAGCAGGCTTGGACGGCCCCAAGAGACCCAGTACTTC. The encoded protein is CASRLGRPQETQYF. This chain connects TRBV6-2 or TRBV6-3 to TRBJ2-5; D not certain. CDR3 length: 14 amino acids. V was clipped by 6 bases and J by 1 base, with 12 bases between them. The V gene's germline CDR1 is MNHEY and CDR2 SVGEGT.

A few counts support this clonotype. This rearrangement joins TRBV28 to TRBJ2-4; possibly TRBD1 for D (5 bases). The germline gives CDR1 MDHEN, CDR2 SYDVKM. The CDR3 extends over 13 amino acids. V lost 4 bases, J lost 8 bases, and 12 bases lay in between. The CDR3 spells CASSSGQTDIQYF. Here the CDR3 DNA reads TGTGCCAGCAGTTCCGGACAAACGGACATTCAGTACTTC.

CDR3 DNA sequence: TGTGCCAGCAGTGAGACAGGGTGGCTCGGGAATGAAAAACTGTTTTTT. Its protein product is CASSETGWLGNEKLFF. The J gene is TRBJ1-4, the V gene TRBV27, with 7 bases that match TRBD1. The CDR3 totals 16 residues. V lost 5 bases, J lost 5 bases, and 11 bases stayed unmatched. Germline assignment: CDR1 MNHEY and CDR2 SMNVEV (reference sequence).

This clonotype has just a few counts. V gene TRBV7-9 combines with J gene TRBJ1-1; a weak D match, TRBD1 (6 bases). The CDR3 extends over 15 amino acids. Germline assignment: CDR1 SEHNR and CDR2 FQNEAQ (reference sequence). Trimming cost V 5 bases and J 0 bases, with 13 bases left between them. CDR3 in DNA: TGTGCCAGCAGCGCGCAGGGACACGTGAACACTGAAGCTTTCTTT. It encodes CASSAQGHVNTEAFF.

The chain uses TRBV20-1 and TRBJ1-3; 9 bases fit TRBD1. Trimming removed 4 bases from V and 4 bases from J; junction bases left unmatched: 5. From germline, CDR1 is DFQATT and CDR2 SNEGSKA (reference sequence). The CDR3 consists of 14 residues. For the CDR3, the DNA is TGCAGTGCTACCCGGACAGGGGAAGGAAACACCATATATTTT. This translates into CSATRTGEGNTIYF.